The 9 T cell receptor beta chains below come from one sample, sequenced in a study of T-cell reconstitution after alpha-beta-depleted transplantation in children. Molecular barcoding with unique molecular identifiers was used for the TCRbeta library. TCRdb used MiXCR to reprocess the PCR reads, holding one entry per CDR3 protein. Counted here are hundreds of thousands of distinct CDR3 sequences, 15% to 20% occurring once; the ten biggest clones make up approximately 1.1%. The sequenced sample was PBMCs from the stem cell graft donor, obtained from the stem cell graft. The receptors originated from a human donor who donated a stem cell graft to a child with acute myeloid leukemia.

This clonotype was recorded a few times. The rearrangement links TRBV7-9 to TRBJ1-5; D uncertain. V lost 4 bases and J 1 base, leaving 8 bases between the germline ends. This CDR3 has 14 residues. Germline V gene sequence: CDR1 SEHNR, CDR2 FQNEAQ (reference sequence). CDR3 loop: CASSSVMSNQPQHF. The CDR3 region has the DNA TGTGCCAGCAGCTCTGTTATGAGCAATCAGCCCCAGCATTTT.

The V call is TRBV5-6, the J call TRBJ1-1, with D possibly TRBD1 on 5 matching bases. V gave up 4 bases and J gave up 6 bases, with 10 bases separating them. The CDR3 is made up of 12 amino acids. CDR1 SGHDT and CDR2 YYEEEE come from the germline V gene. The CDR3 sequence is CASSGGTPEAFF. The CDR3 DNA reads TGTGCCAGCAGCGGGGGGACCCCTGAAGCTTTCTTT.

The chain couples TRBV13 to TRBJ2-1; the D call may be TRBD1 or TRBD2 (5 bases each). This CDR3 is 15 amino acids long. Germline CDR1 PRHDT, CDR2 FYEKMQ (reference sequence). Trimming removed 3 bases at V and 0 bases at J, with 9 bases between. CDR3 loop: CASSFGASSYNEQFF. Here the CDR3 DNA reads TGTGCCAGCAGCTTCGGGGCGAGCTCCTACAATGAGCAGTTCTTC.

This clonotype turned up a few times. V usage is TRBV20-1 and J usage is TRBJ1-4, with D uncertain. Germline V gene sequence: CDR1 DFQATT, CDR2 SNEGSKA (reference sequence). The V and J ends lost 1 base and 5 bases respectively, with 11 bases between them. CDR3 length: 14 residues. The CDR3 nucleotides read TGCAGTGCTAGAGTCCCCTTTTCCAATGAAAAACTGTTTTTT. Translated, it gives CSARVPFSNEKLFF.

To note about this clonotype: This may be a read error, as it is one base from a much larger clone. This chain joins TRBV5-1 and TRBJ1-1; D may be TRBD1 (6 bases). Trimming removed 2 bases at V and 6 bases at J, with 14 bases between. The CDR3 is 14 amino acids. Germline assignment: CDR1 SGHRS and CDR2 YFSETQ. This chain's CDR3 is CASSLQGGDSEAFF. The CDR3 DNA reads as TGCGCCAGCAGCTTACAGGGAGGGGACTCTGAAGCTTTCTTT.

This clonotype was counted a few times. The chain joins TRBV4-3 to TRBJ1-3, with D possibly matching TRBD1 (5 bases). CDR1 and CDR2 (germline): LGHNA, YSLEER. V was pared by 1 base and J by 0 bases, with 10 bases between. The CDR3 covers 16 residues. The CDR3 DNA is TGCGCCAGCAGCCAAGGGTCAGGGACCTCTGGAAACACCATATATTTT. It translates to CASSQGSGTSGNTIYF.

This clonotype showed up many times. V is TRBV7-2 and J is TRBJ1-4; no reliable D call. Germline CDR1 reads SGHTA; CDR2 reads FQGNSA. With 3 bases removed from V and 7 bases from J, the gap between germline ends came to 12 bases. The CDR3 loop spans 14 amino acids. The CDR3 bases are TGTGCCAGCAGCTTCAATGGTCAACCTGAAAAACTGTTTTTT. The encoded protein is CASSFNGQPEKLFF. Full variable domain (rest looked up from reference TRBV7-2 and TRBJ1-4): GAGVSQSPSNKVTEKGKDVELRCDPISGHTALYWYRQSLGQGLEFLIYFQGNSAPDKSGLPSDRFSAERTGGSVSTLTIQRTQQEDSAVYLCASSFNGQPEKLFFGSGTQLSVL.

This clonotype was recorded many times. The rearrangement uses TRBV12-3 or TRBV12-4 and TRBJ2-7; 8 bases are shared with TRBD1. V shed 5 bases and J 3 bases; nucleotides not matched to a gene: 9. The CDR3 consists of 15 residues. The CDR3 DNA reads as TGTGCCAGCAGTCCCGAGGACAGGGTGGGCTACGAGCAGTACTTC. This gives the protein CASSPEDRVGYEQYF.

This clonotype was detected a few times. In nucleotides, the CDR3 is TGTGCCAGCAGATCCGAATCCGCCAGGGGGGTAGTAGCTTTCTTT. This encodes CASRSESARGVVAFF. The rearrangement links TRBV7-2 to TRBJ1-1; 7 positions agree with TRBD1. Germline V gene lookup returns CDR1 SGHTA and CDR2 FQGNSA. After removal of 6 bases from V and 10 bases from J, the junction contained 17 bases not matched to a gene. The CDR3 is made up of 15 amino acids.